This TCR beta chain was obtained from a study of cytomegalovirus exposure and HLA in healthy donors. Study at large: A subsequent analysis stated that the roughly 130 validation repertoires were run on the same platform as the approximately 700 first-cohort repertoires. Study-level findings and limits: The dataset shows that most TCR sequences were rare, while some public TCRs occurred in many donors. It was found in a later analysis that first-cohort TCR clusters tended to co-occur in the 90 to 150 validation repertoires.

Comments on this clone: Antigen: not known.

The donors were part of the validation cohort of roughly 110 subjects. That cohort was separate from the first cohort, which comprised 666 subjects. The data were produced by immunoSEQ multiplex PCR, yet TCRdb's version contains in-frame clones alone and is incomplete. The sample shows tens of thousands of clones, 85% to 95% of them seen only once. Germline V gives CDR1 SGHTA, CDR2 FQGNSA. The CDR3 length is 15 residues. V lost 5 bases to trimming and J lost 8 bases; unmatched junction nucleotides: 10. The chain joins TRBV7-2 to TRBJ1-2; 11 bases are shared with TRBD1. The sequencing sample was made of PBMCs. This clonotype originated in a man aged 18-30 years in good health and CMV-seronegative. The DNA of the CDR3 is TGTGCCAGCAGCCCTACTTCCGGGACAGGGGGAGGCTACACCTTC. It specifies CASSPTSGTGGGYTF.